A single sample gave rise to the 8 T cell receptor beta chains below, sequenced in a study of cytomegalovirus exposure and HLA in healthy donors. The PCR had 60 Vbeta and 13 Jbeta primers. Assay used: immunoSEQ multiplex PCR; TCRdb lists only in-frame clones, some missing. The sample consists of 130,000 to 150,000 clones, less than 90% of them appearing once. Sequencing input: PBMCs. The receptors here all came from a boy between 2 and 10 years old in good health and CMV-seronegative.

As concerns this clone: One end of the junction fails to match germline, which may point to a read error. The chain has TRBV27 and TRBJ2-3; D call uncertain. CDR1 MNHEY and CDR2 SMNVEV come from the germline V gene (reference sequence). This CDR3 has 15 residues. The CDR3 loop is CASTVSIGGLNTQSF. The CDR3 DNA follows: TGTGCCAGCACAGTTTCAATCGGTGGGCTCAATACGCAGTCTTTT.

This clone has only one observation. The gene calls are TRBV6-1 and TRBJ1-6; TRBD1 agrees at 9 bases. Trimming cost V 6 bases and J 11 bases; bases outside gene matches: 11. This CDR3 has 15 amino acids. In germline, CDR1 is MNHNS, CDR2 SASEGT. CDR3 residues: CASRVSGQGGPPLHF. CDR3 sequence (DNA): TGTGCCAGCAGGGTGTCGGGACAGGGAGGTCCACCCCTCCACTTT.

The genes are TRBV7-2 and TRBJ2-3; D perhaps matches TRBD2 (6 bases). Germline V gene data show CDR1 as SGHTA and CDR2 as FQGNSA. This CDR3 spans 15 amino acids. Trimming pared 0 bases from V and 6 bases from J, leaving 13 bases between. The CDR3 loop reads CASSLATGVEDTQYF. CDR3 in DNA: TGTGCCAGCAGCTTAGCCACGGGAGTCGAGGATACGCAGTATTTT.

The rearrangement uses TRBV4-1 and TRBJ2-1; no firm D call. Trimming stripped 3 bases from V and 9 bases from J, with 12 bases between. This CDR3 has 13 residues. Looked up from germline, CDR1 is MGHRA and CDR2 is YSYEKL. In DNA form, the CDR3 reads TGCGCCAGCAGCCAGCGAAGTGGCGGTGAGCAGTTCTTC. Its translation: CASSQRSGGEQFF.

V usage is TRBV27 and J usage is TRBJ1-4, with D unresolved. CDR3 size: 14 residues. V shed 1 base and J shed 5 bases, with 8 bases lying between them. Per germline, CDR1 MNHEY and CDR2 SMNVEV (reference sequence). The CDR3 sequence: CASSLFGRNEKLFF. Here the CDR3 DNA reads TGTGCCAGCAGTTTATTTGGCAGAAATGAAAAACTGTTTTTT.

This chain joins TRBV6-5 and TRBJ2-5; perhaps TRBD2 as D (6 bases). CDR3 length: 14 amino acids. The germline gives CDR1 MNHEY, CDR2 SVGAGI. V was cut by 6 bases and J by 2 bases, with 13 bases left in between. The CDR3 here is CASRWMGRQETQYF. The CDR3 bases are TGTGCCAGCAGATGGATGGGGAGGCAAGAGACCCAGTACTTC.

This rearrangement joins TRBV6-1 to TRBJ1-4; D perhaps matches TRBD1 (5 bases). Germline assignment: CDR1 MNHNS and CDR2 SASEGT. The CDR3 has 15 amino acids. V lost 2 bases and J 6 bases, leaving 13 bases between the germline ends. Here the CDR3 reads CASSERWGRDEKLFF. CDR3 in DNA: TGTGCCAGCAGTGAAAGGTGGGGGAGGGATGAAAAACTGTTTTTT.

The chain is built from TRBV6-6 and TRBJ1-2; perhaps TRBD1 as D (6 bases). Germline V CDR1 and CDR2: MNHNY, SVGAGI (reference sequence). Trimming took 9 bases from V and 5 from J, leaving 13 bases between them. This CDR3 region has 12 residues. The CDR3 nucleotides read TGTGCCAGTTTGCGACAGGCTTATGGCTACACCTTC. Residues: CASLRQAYGYTF.